Following are 21 T cell receptor beta chains from one sample sequenced in a study of control samples from healthy donors and cancer patients. Profiled with immunoSEQ multiplex PCR; TCRdb holds only in-frame clones, not every one. The sample lists some 130,000 clones; approximately 89% were seen once. Sequencing used blood. Source of these receptors: a man aged 18 to 35 in good health.

J is TRBJ2-4 and V is TRBV11-2, with TRBD2 identical over 8 bases. Germline V gene data show CDR1 as SGHAT and CDR2 as FQNNGV. The CDR3 runs to 19 residues. Unmatched junction bases numbered 15, after V lost 5 bases and J lost 0 bases. The CDR3 loop is CASSTVDAGGFQAKNIQYF. Written as DNA, the CDR3 is TGTGCCAGCAGCACAGTAGATGCGGGGGGATTCCAAGCCAAAAACATTCAGTACTTC.

V usage is TRBV4-2 and J usage is TRBJ2-5; TRBD2 matches at 9 bases. V shed 0 bases, J shed 2 bases, and the junction held 4 bases outside the gene matches. This CDR3 region has 16 residues. Germline V gene data show CDR1 as LGHNA and CDR2 as YNFKEQ. The CDR3 DNA reads as TGTGCCAGCAGCCAAGATTTTCTAGCGGGGCAAGAGACCCAGTACTTC. This encodes CASSQDFLAGQETQYF.

The chain couples TRBV6-1 to TRBJ1-3; D uncertain. V lost 2 bases and J lost 1, with 6 bases in between. Germline V gives CDR1 MNHNS, CDR2 SASEGT. This CDR3 spans 14 amino acids. The CDR3 DNA is TGTGCCAGCAGTGAATGGGTATCTGGAAACACCATATATTTT. Translated: CASSEWVSGNTIYF.

The rearrangement joins TRBV4-1 to TRBJ2-3, with unresolved D. The germline V gene encodes CDR1 MGHRA and CDR2 YSYEKL. With 5 bases removed from V and 1 base from J, the gap between germline ends came to 7 bases. The CDR3 runs 13 residues. The DNA of the CDR3 is TGCGCCAGCAGCACTCCTGGCACAGATACGCAGTATTTT. It translates to CASSTPGTDTQYF.

This clone was detected once. The J gene is TRBJ1-1, the V gene TRBV5-1; D is unresolved. V lost 2 bases to trimming and J lost 1 base, with 9 bases between them. Germline V CDR1 and CDR2: SGHRS, YFSETQ. The CDR3 contains 14 residues. For the CDR3, the DNA is TGCGCCAGCAGCTTCCAGGATGAGAACACTGAAGCTTTCTTT. Translation: CASSFQDENTEAFF.

The rearrangement joins TRBV13 to TRBJ1-5; D not certain. Deletions cut 5 bases from V and 1 base from J, with 12 bases between. The CDR3 loop spans 15 amino acids. Germline V gene lookup returns CDR1 PRHDT and CDR2 FYEKMQ (reference sequence). The CDR3 here is CASSPGRKSNQPQHF. The CDR3 DNA follows: TGTGCCAGCAGCCCCGGACGGAAGAGCAATCAGCCCCAGCATTTT.

This chain links TRBV18 with TRBJ2-7; no definite D call. Trimming pared 2 bases from V and 0 bases from J, leaving 8 bases between. Germline values: CDR1 KGHSH, CDR2 LQKENI. This CDR3 is 14 amino acids long. The CDR3 DNA is TGTGCCAGCTCACCATCTCCAAACTCCTACGAGCAGTACTTC. Amino acids: CASSPSPNSYEQYF.

The chain couples TRBV3-1 (or the pseudogene TRBV3-2) to TRBJ1-2; perhaps TRBD1 as D (6 bases). V was shortened by 1 base and J by 8 bases, with 14 bases between the two germline ends. The CDR3 contains 14 residues. Germline assignment: CDR1 LGHDT and CDR2 YNNKEL (reference sequence). The CDR3 region has the DNA TGTGCCAGCAGCCAAGCCCAGGGGTTAAGGGGCTACACCTTC. Encoded protein: CASSQAQGLRGYTF.

This clone was seen a few times. The gene calls are TRBV4-1 and TRBJ1-2; no firm D call. Germline V gives CDR1 MGHRA, CDR2 YSYEKL. This CDR3 has 15 residues. Trimming took off 4 bases at V and 4 bases at J, with 16 bases between the two ends. CDR3 amino acids: CASSLQKDKPYGYTF. The CDR3 DNA reads TGCGCCAGCAGCCTACAAAAGGATAAACCCTATGGCTACACCTTC.

This sequence joins TRBV6-6 and TRBJ1-5, with 7 positions matching TRBD1. The germline V gene encodes CDR1 MNHNY and CDR2 SVGAGI (reference sequence). The CDR3 contains 15 residues. V was clipped by 5 bases and J by 0 bases; unmatched bases: 4. CDR3 coding DNA: TGTGCCAGCAGTCGACAGGGATATAGCAATCAGCCCCAGCATTTT. This gives the protein CASSRQGYSNQPQHF.

The J gene is TRBJ2-1, the V gene TRBV14, with 9 bases lining up with TRBD2. The CDR3 contains 16 residues. Germline-derived CDR1 and CDR2 are SGHDN and FVKESK. V was pared by 0 bases and J by 8 bases, with 8 bases of the junction left unmatched. As DNA, the CDR3 is TGTGCCAGCAGCCAAGAAAGGACTAGCGAGGTCTATGAGCAGTTCTTC. Residues: CASSQERTSEVYEQFF.

V gene TRBV4-1 combines with J gene TRBJ2-2, with a tentative D call TRBD2 (6 bases). The V gene's germline CDR1 is MGHRA and CDR2 YSYEKL. The CDR3 runs to 19 residues. V was trimmed by 1 base and J by 4 bases, leaving 22 bases between them. This chain's CDR3 is CASSQVWARDSVGTGELFF. The CDR3 DNA reads TGCGCCAGCAGCCAAGTGTGGGCCAGGGACTCGGTGGGCACCGGGGAGCTGTTTTTT.

The chain is built from TRBV4-1 and TRBJ2-5; D ambiguous. The V and J ends lost 4 bases and 4 bases respectively, with 7 bases between them. Germline V gene data show CDR1 as MGHRA and CDR2 as YSYEKL. This CDR3 region has 12 residues. The chain's CDR3 is CASSPGRETQYF. For the CDR3, the DNA is TGCGCCAGCAGCCCGGGTAGAGAGACCCAGTACTTC.

Of note for this clone: Other DNA sequences within the sample encode an identical CDR3. The chain couples TRBV11-3 to TRBJ1-1; no definite D call. The CDR3 runs to 13 residues. CDR1 and CDR2 from the germline V gene are SGHNT and YENEEA. The V end was cut by 1 base, the J end by 5 bases, with 8 bases between. The DNA of the CDR3 is TGTGCCAGCAGCTTAGGCCCGGGAACTGAAGCTTTCTTT. Translation: CASSLGPGTEAFF. The full variable domain, rest sourced from reference TRBV11-3 and TRBJ1-1, is EAGVVQSPRYKIIEKKQPVAFWCNPISGHNTLYWYLQNLGQGPELLIRYENEEAVDDSQLPKDRFSAERLKGVDSTLKIQPAELGDSAVYLCASSLGPGTEAFFGQGTRLTVV.

CDR3 in amino acids: CASRPAEVTEAFF. CDR3 in DNA: TGTGCCAGCAGACCGGCGGAGGTGACTGAAGCTTTCTTT. V gene TRBV2 combines with J gene TRBJ1-1; D gene unclear. There are 13 residues in the CDR3. V was pared by 6 bases and J by 5 bases, with 13 bases between. CDR1 is SNHLY, CDR2 FYNNEI, per germline.

The chain uses TRBV10-2 and TRBJ1-3; no firm D call. Trimming took off 4 bases at V and 3 bases at J, with 10 bases between the two ends. Germline CDR1 is WSHSY and CDR2 is SAAADI. The CDR3 is 14 amino acids. The CDR3 loop is CASSGGGYGNTIYF. The CDR3 bases are TGCGCCAGCAGTGGTGGAGGGTATGGAAACACCATATATTTT.

The rearrangement uses TRBV4-1 and TRBJ1-2, with no clear D. Trimming took off 1 base at V and 0 bases at J, with 9 bases between the two ends. Germline lookup yields CDR1 MGHRA and CDR2 YSYEKL. The CDR3 totals 15 residues. CDR3 region: CASSQAGNTNYGYTF. DNA of the CDR3: TGCGCCAGCAGCCAAGCCGGCAACACTAACTATGGCTACACCTTC.

V is TRBV6-5 and J is TRBJ1-2; D remains ambiguous. Deletions cut 7 bases from V and 0 bases from J, with 15 bases between. This CDR3 region has 15 residues. CDR1 and CDR2 (germline): MNHEY, SVGAGI. CDR3 DNA: TGTGCCAGCATGCGTAAGGTCAGATCTAACTATGGCTACACCTTC. The encoded protein is CASMRKVRSNYGYTF.

This sequence joins TRBV5-1 and TRBJ1-2; D may be TRBD1 (5 bases). The V and J ends lost 4 bases and 0 bases respectively, with 10 bases between them. Germline lookup yields CDR1 SGHRS and CDR2 YFSETQ. CDR3 length equals 14 residues. In DNA form, the CDR3 reads TGCGCCAGCAGCCCGGGACGGTCTAACTATGGCTACACCTTC. Protein sequence: CASSPGRSNYGYTF. Drawing the rest from reference TRBV5-1 and TRBJ1-2, the complete variable domain is KAGVTQTPRYLIKTRGQQVTLSCSPISGHRSVSWYQQTPGQGLQFLFEYFSETQRNKGNFPGRFSGRQFSNSRSEMNVSTLELGDSALYLCASSPGRSNYGYTFGSGTRLTVV.

The chain employs TRBV12-3 or TRBV12-4 and TRBJ1-2; 10 bases map to TRBD1. The CDR3 length is 13 residues. V trimming: 4 bases; J trimming: 7 bases; junction bases outside the gene matches: 3. The CDR3 is CASSSDRGVGYTF. The CDR3 DNA sequence: TGTGCCAGCAGTTCGGACAGGGGGGTTGGCTACACCTTC.

The chain is built from TRBV9 and TRBJ2-3; no reliable D call. CDR1 is SGDLS, CDR2 YYNGEE, per germline. This CDR3 has 13 amino acids. Trimming left V 2 bases short and J 0 bases short, with 4 bases between. The CDR3 DNA reads as TGTGCCAGCAGCGTCGGGAGCACAGATACGCAGTATTTT. Translated: CASSVGSTDTQYF. Filled out from reference TRBV9 and TRBJ2-3, the complete variable domain reads DSGVTQTPKHLITATGQRVTLRCSPRSGDLSVYWYQQSLDQGLQFLIQYYNGEERAKGNILERFSAQQFPDLHSELNLSSLELGDSALYFCASSVGSTDTQYFGPGTRLTVL.